This T cell receptor beta chain is from a study of human T cells and chemical hapten exposure. Overall study context: Predominantly women, the patients had alopecia areata, totalis or universalis. Study-level points and caveats: Having alopecia, donors may respond immunologically unlike healthy people.

Regarding time point: patch test 2, 6 weeks after DPC sensitization. Treatment meaning: therapeutic diphenylcyclopropenone sensitization with weekly scalp DPC. Non-pregnant alopecia patients aged 18 to 70, suitable for DPC therapy. This CDR3 region has 14 residues. Per the germline V gene, CDR1 is DFQATT and CDR2 is SNEGSKA (reference sequence). V shed 4 bases and J 5 bases; nucleotides not matched to a gene: 7. TCRdb recomputed calls from the RACE reads with MiXCR, one row per CDR3 protein. The sample holds about 140,000 distinct CDR3 sequences; roughly 10% are singletons and the top ten take more than 1.1%. As for this clonotype: Its antigen remains unknown.

V and J are TRBV20-1 and TRBJ2-1; TRBD2 matches at 8 bases. The receptor was isolated from a woman in her forties or fifties with alopecia areata. Some clones in this sample may be carry-over from other donors' samples. This specimen consisted of whole blood, obtained in connection with sensitization to the hapten diphenylcyclopropenone (DPC). The CDR3 here is CSAISSGRNNEQFF. The CDR3 DNA follows: TGCAGTGCTATCTCTAGCGGGCGAAACAATGAGCAGTTCTTC.